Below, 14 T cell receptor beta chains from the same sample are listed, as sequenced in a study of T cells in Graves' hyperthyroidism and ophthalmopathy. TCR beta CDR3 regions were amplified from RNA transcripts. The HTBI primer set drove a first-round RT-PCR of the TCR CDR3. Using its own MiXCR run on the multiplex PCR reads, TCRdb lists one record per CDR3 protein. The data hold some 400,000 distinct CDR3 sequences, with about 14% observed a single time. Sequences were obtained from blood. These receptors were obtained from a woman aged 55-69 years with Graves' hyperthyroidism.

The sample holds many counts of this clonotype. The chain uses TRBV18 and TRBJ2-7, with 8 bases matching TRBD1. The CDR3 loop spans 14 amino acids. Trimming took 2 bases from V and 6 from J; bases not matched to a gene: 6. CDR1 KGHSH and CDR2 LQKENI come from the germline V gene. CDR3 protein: CASSPGQGVGEQYF. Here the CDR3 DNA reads TGTGCCAGCTCACCAGGACAGGGAGTGGGCGAGCAGTACTTC. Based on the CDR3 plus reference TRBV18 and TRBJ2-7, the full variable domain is NAGVMQNPRHLVRRRGQEARLRCSPMKGHSHVYWYRQLPEEGLKFMVYLQKENIIDESGMPKERFSAEFPKEGPSILRIQQVVRGDSAAYFCASSPGQGVGEQYFGPGTRLTVT.

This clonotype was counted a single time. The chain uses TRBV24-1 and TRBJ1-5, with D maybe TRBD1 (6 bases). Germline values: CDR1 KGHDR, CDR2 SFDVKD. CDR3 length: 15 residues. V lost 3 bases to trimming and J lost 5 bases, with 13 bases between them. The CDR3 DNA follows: TGTGCCACCAGTGATCCCAGGGGCGGGGATCAGCCCCAGCATTTT. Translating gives CATSDPRGGDQPQHF.

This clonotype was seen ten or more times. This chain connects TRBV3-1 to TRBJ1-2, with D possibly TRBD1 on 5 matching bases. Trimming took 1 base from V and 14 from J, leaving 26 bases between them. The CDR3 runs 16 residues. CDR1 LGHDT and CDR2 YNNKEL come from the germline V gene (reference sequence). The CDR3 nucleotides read TGTGCCAGCAGCCAAGTTGGGGGAATGGGAAGCTACCTTAGGACCTTC. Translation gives CASSQVGGMGSYLRTF.

CDR3 in amino acids: CASRPTPNTGELFF. The CDR3 DNA sequence: TGTGCCAGCAGACCGACACCGAACACCGGGGAGCTGTTTTTT. The gene calls are TRBV6-1 and TRBJ2-2; no clear D gene. The germline V gene encodes CDR1 MNHNS and CDR2 SASEGT. The CDR3 has 14 residues. V was trimmed by 6 bases and J by 0 bases, leaving 8 bases between them.

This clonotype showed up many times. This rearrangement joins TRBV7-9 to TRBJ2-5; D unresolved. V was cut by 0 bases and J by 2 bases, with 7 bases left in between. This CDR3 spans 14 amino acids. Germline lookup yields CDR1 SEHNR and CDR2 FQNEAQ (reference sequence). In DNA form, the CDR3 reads TGTGCCAGCAGCTTAGCCCAAATACAAGAGACCCAGTACTTC. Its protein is CASSLAQIQETQYF.

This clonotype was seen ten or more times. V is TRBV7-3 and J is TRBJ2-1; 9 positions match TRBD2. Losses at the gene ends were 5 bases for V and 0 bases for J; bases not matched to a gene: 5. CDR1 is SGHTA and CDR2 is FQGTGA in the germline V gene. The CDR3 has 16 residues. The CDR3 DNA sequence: TGTGCCAGCAGCACGGATAGCGGGAGCTCCTACAATGAGCAGTTCTTC. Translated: CASSTDSGSSYNEQFF.

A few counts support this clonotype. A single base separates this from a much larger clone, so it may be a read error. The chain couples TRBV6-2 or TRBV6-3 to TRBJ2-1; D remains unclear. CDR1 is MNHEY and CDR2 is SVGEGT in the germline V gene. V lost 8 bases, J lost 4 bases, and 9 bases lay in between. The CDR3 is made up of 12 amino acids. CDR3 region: CASPNGYNEQFF. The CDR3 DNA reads TGTGCCAGCCCTAATGGGTACAATGAGCAGTTCTTC.

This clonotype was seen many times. This CDR3 is CAISGSSGSYEQYF. DNA for the CDR3: TGTGCCATCAGTGGGTCTAGCGGTTCCTACGAGCAGTACTTC. The J gene is TRBJ2-7, the V gene TRBV10-3, with 7 bases that match TRBD2. The germline V gene encodes CDR1 ENHRY and CDR2 SYGVKD. The trim removed 4 bases at V and 1 base at J, leaving 4 bases unmatched. The CDR3 consists of 14 residues.

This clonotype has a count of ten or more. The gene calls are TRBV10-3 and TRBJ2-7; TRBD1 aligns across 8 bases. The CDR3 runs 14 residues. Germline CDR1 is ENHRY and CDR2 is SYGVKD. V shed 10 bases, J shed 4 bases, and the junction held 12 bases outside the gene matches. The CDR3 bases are TGTGCCACACTGGGACAGGAAATACCGTACGAGCAGTACTTC. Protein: CATLGQEIPYEQYF.

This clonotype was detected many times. The CDR3 here is CASSLYRTGGDEQFF. As DNA, the CDR3 is TGTGCCAGCAGCCTATACCGAACTGGGGGCGATGAGCAGTTCTTC. The chain combines TRBV11-3 with TRBJ2-1, with D possibly being TRBD1 (6 bases). The CDR3 loop spans 15 amino acids. The germline V gene encodes CDR1 SGHNT and CDR2 YENEEA. The V and J ends lost 5 bases and 8 bases respectively, with 19 bases between them.

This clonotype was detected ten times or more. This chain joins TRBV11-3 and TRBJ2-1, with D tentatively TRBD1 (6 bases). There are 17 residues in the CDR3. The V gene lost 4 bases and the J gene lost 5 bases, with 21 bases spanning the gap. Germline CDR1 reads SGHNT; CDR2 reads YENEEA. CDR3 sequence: CASSSPRTASWDNEQFF. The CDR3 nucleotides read TGTGCCAGCAGCTCCCCACGGACAGCCAGCTGGGACAATGAGCAGTTCTTC.

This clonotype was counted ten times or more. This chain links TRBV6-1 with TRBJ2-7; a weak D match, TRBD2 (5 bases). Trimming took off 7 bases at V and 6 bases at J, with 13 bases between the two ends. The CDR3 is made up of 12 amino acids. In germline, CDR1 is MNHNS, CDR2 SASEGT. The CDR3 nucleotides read TGTGCCAGCAATAACCGACGGGGCGAGCAGTACTTC. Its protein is CASNNRRGEQYF.

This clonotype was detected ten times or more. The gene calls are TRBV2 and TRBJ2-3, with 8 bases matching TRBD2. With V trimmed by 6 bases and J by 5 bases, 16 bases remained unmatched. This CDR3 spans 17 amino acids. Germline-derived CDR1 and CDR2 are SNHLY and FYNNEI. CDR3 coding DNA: TGTGCCAGCAGGTCCTCGCTGGCGGCCGGGGGGGGAGATACGCAGTATTTT. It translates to CASRSSLAAGGGDTQYF.

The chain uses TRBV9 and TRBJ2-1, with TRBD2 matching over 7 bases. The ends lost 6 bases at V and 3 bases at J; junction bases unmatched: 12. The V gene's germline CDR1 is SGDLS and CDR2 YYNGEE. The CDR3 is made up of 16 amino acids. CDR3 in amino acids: CASTLWAGENYNEQFF. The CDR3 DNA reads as TGTGCCAGCACTCTCTGGGCGGGAGAGAACTACAATGAGCAGTTCTTC. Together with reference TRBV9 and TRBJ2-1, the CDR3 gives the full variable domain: DSGVTQTPKHLITATGQRVTLRCSPRSGDLSVYWYQQSLDQGLQFLIQYYNGEERAKGNILERFSAQQFPDLHSELNLSSLELGDSALYFCASTLWAGENYNEQFFGPGTRLTVL.